This T cell receptor (beta chain) was captured by sequencing in a study of CD8 T cells in Susac syndrome. Sequencing of TCR beta was performed on blood CD8+ and CD4+ T cells. CDR1 and CDR2 from the germline V gene are GTSNPN and SVGIG (reference sequence). Trimming took 3 bases from V and 2 from J, leaving 14 bases between them. This CDR3 region has 15 residues. RNA amounts of 0.5 to 1 ug underwent reverse transcription with random hexamers. Across 54 Vbeta and 13 Jbeta, TCR beta CDR3 was amplified with immunoSEQ multiplex PCR. TCRdb passed the immunoSEQ multiplex PCR reads through MiXCR, listing each CDR3 protein once. The profile shows over 150,000 distinct CDR3 sequences, around 93% of them singletons.

The chain links TRBV30 to TRBJ1-3; D not certain. Sequencing was performed on CD4+ T cells from PBMCs. The clonotype was recovered from a human donor with multiple sclerosis. Here the CDR3 DNA reads TGTGCCTGGAGGAGAGGGAGGAGGCCTGGAAACACCATATATTTT. Its translation: CAWRRGRRPGNTIYF.